These 23 T cell receptor beta chains share one sample of origin, sequenced in a study of blood T cell repertoires in COVID-19 (dated by TCRdb to the early 2020s). Library preparation was by the immunoSEQ multiplex PCR assay. Drawn from immuneACCESS, this table holds only the in-frame rearrangements with V and J called that TCRdb kept. Clones are partly lost; checked studies trace under half to an unresolved V gene and leave the rest unexplained. The sample table shows 150,000 to 200,000 clones, and around 80% are seen once. The ten largest clones add up to 2.5% to 3.5% of the sample. Source material: peripheral blood. These receptors were taken from a woman aged 80 or over with active or convalescent COVID-19.

The chain carries TRBV11-2 and TRBJ2-7; D is perhaps TRBD1 (6 bases). This CDR3 is 14 amino acids long. V shed 4 bases and J shed 8 bases, with 18 bases lying between them. Germline V gene data show CDR1 as SGHAT and CDR2 as FQNNGV. The CDR3 loop reads CASSSDRRQAKQYF. DNA for the CDR3: TGTGCCAGCAGCTCCGACCGCAGACAGGCCAAGCAGTACTTC.

This rearrangement joins TRBV10-1 to TRBJ1-6; no firm D call. CDR3 length equals 13 residues. V lost 2 bases and J 8 bases, leaving 7 bases between the germline ends. Germline assignment: CDR1 WNHNN and CDR2 SYGVQD (reference sequence). The CDR3 spells CASSEARDSPLHF. CDR3 nucleotides: TGCGCCAGCAGTGAGGCGCGAGATTCACCCCTCCACTTT.

The chain joins TRBV19 to TRBJ1-1, with 7 nucleotides matching TRBD1. The CDR3 is made up of 14 amino acids. With 4 bases clipped from V and 7 bases from J, the junction kept 9 bases outside the gene matches. Germline loops: CDR1 LNHDA, CDR2 SQIVND (reference sequence). The CDR3 bases are TGTGCCAGTAGTACAGGCGGCAGGGGGAATGAAGCTTTCTTT. Its protein product is CASSTGGRGNEAFF.

The V gene is TRBV3-1 (or the pseudogene TRBV3-2), the J gene TRBJ1-1; D is possibly TRBD1 (6 bases). The germline gives CDR1 LGHDT, CDR2 YNNKEL (reference sequence). There are 13 residues in the CDR3. V gave up 4 bases and J gave up 0 bases, with 6 bases separating them. In DNA form, the CDR3 reads TGTGCCAGCAGCCGGACAGTGAACACTGAAGCTTTCTTT. Its protein is CASSRTVNTEAFF.

The chain combines TRBV7-8 with TRBJ2-2, with a tentative D call TRBD1 (5 bases). V dropped 0 bases and J dropped 6 bases, with 8 bases sitting between them. CDR3 length: 14 amino acids. The V gene's germline CDR1 is SGHVS and CDR2 FQNEAQ. The DNA for the CDR3 is TGTGCCAGCAGCTTAGCTCTAGGGGCCGGGGAGCTGTTTTTT. Amino acids: CASSLALGAGELFF.

V and J are TRBV10-2 and TRBJ1-1, with 9 positions matching TRBD1. Germline values: CDR1 WSHSY, CDR2 SAAADI. The CDR3 contains 13 residues. With 9 bases clipped from V and 1 base from J, the junction kept 3 bases outside the gene matches. The CDR3 DNA follows: TGCGCCAGTAACAGGGGGCCGAACACTGAAGCTTTCTTT. Translated: CASNRGPNTEAFF.

The chain carries TRBV7-9 and TRBJ2-4, with 10 nucleotides matching TRBD1. Trimming at V came to 1 base and at J to 5 bases, leaving 5 bases not matched to a gene. The CDR3 totals 16 residues. The germline V gene has CDR1 SEHNR and CDR2 FQNEAQ (reference sequence). The CDR3: CASSLESTGGENIQYF. Here the CDR3 DNA reads TGTGCCAGCAGCTTAGAATCGACAGGGGGCGAAAACATTCAGTACTTC.

This CDR3 reads CASSPLRGGNQPQHF. The CDR3 DNA sequence: TGTGCCAGCTCACCACTCAGGGGGGGCAATCAGCCCCAGCATTTT. The chain couples TRBV18 to TRBJ1-5; 7 bases fit TRBD1. Germline CDR1 is KGHSH and CDR2 is LQKENI. The CDR3 runs 15 residues. Germline trimming cut 1 base from V and 2 bases from J; bases unmatched to any gene: 2.

V gene TRBV4-2 combines with J gene TRBJ1-1, with no clear D. The germline V gene has CDR1 LGHNA and CDR2 YNFKEQ. The CDR3 loop spans 15 amino acids. V was pared by 0 bases and J by 4 bases, with 12 bases between. The CDR3 region is CASSQDRKKSTEAFF. The CDR3 DNA follows: TGTGCCAGCAGCCAAGATCGAAAGAAGAGCACTGAAGCTTTCTTT.

This clone appeared a single time. The chain couples TRBV11-2 to TRBJ1-5; D gene uncertain. The CDR3 is 17 amino acids. Trimming cost V 4 bases and J 0 bases, with 16 bases left between them. Germline-derived CDR1 and CDR2 are SGHAT and FQNNGV. CDR3 region: CASSYYPRGGSNQPQHF. DNA of the CDR3: TGTGCCAGCAGCTACTACCCCCGGGGAGGTAGCAATCAGCCCCAGCATTTT.

CDR3 amino acids: CASSLIFQGHQTQYF. As DNA, the CDR3 is TGTGCCAGCAGCTTAATCTTCCAGGGGCATCAGACCCAGTACTTC. The gene calls are TRBV7-2 and TRBJ2-5, with D possibly TRBD1 on 6 matching bases. The CDR3 is 15 residues long. Germline-derived CDR1 and CDR2 are SGHTA and FQGNSA. Trimming stripped 2 bases from V and 6 bases from J, with 16 bases between.

V usage is TRBV5-4 and J usage is TRBJ2-7; 9 bases are a match to TRBD1. V was pared by 3 bases and J by 1 base, with 11 bases of the junction left unmatched. The CDR3 contains 17 residues. CDR1 is SGHNT and CDR2 is YYREEE in the germline V gene (reference sequence). The DNA for the CDR3 is TGTGCCAGCAGCTCCACCCCACAGGGGGCATGGTCCTACGAGCAGTACTTC. Encoded protein: CASSSTPQGAWSYEQYF.

The CDR3 protein is CASSNVSGFNEKLFF. The CDR3 region has the DNA TGTGCCAGCAGCAACGTGTCAGGATTTAATGAAAAACTGTTTTTT. The V gene is TRBV3-1 (or the pseudogene TRBV3-2), the J gene TRBJ1-4; D call uncertain. CDR1 LGHDT and CDR2 YNNKEL come from the germline V gene (reference sequence). This CDR3 comprises 15 residues. V was cut by 5 bases and J by 4 bases, with 14 bases left in between.

The chain recombines TRBV27 with TRBJ1-6; 7 bases map to TRBD1. Unmatched junction bases numbered 4, after V lost 3 bases and J lost 8 bases. Germline V lookup: CDR1 MNHEY, CDR2 SMNVEV (reference sequence). The CDR3 consists of 14 residues. The CDR3 protein is CASSFWDRDSPLHF. The CDR3 DNA reads TGTGCCAGCAGTTTTTGGGACAGAGATTCACCCCTCCACTTT.

The CDR3 loop is CASSFSVKETQYF. Here the CDR3 DNA reads TGCGCCAGCAGCTTTTCAGTGAAAGAGACCCAGTACTTC. This chain uses TRBV5-1 with TRBJ2-5; D gene ambiguous. Between the trimmed V and J ends, which lost 2 bases and 3 bases, there was a span of 8 bases. Germline V gene data show CDR1 as SGHRS and CDR2 as YFSETQ. The CDR3 is 13 amino acids.

The V and J genes are TRBV27 and TRBJ2-4, with 9 bases that match TRBD1. This CDR3 is 18 amino acids long. Trimming removed 5 bases from V and 2 bases from J; junction bases left unmatched: 13. Germline-derived CDR1 and CDR2 are MNHEY and SMNVEV (reference sequence). The CDR3 region has the DNA TGTGCCAGCAGTAAATACACAGGGGGCGGTTTATCCAAAAACATTCAGTACTTC. Its protein product is CASSKYTGGGLSKNIQYF.

The V call is TRBV10-3, the J call TRBJ1-2, with no clear D. Trimming cost V 10 bases and J 7 bases, with 10 bases left between them. Germline V gene data show CDR1 as ENHRY and CDR2 as SYGVKD. The CDR3 is made up of 10 amino acids. CDR3: CASGLSGYTF. The CDR3 nucleotides are TGTGCCAGCGGGTTATCTGGCTACACCTTC.

The chain couples TRBV28 to TRBJ2-4; perhaps TRBD2 as D (6 bases). Germline V gives CDR1 MDHEN, CDR2 SYDVKM. There are 14 residues in the CDR3. Trimming took off 9 bases at V and 2 bases at J, with 14 bases between the two ends. The CDR3 region is CASGRSLTKNIQYF. CDR3 DNA sequence: TGTGCCAGTGGGAGGAGTCTCACCAAAAACATTCAGTACTTC.

This chain connects TRBV7-2 to TRBJ2-1; a possible D gene is TRBD2 (6 bases). The CDR3 has 15 residues. Per germline, CDR1 SGHTA and CDR2 FQGNSA. The ends were cut back, 4 bases at V and 5 bases at J, with 15 bases in the middle. The CDR3 DNA sequence: TGTGCCAGCAGCTCTGTTGCGGGGCCCAACAATGAGCAGTTCTTC. Translated: CASSSVAGPNNEQFF.

The V call is TRBV19, the J call TRBJ2-5, with D tentatively TRBD2 (6 bases). V lost 0 bases to trimming and J lost 9 bases, with 23 bases between them. The CDR3 has 17 residues. Germline CDR1 LNHDA, CDR2 SQIVND (reference sequence). CDR3 region: CASSIDRWGGERGAQYF. The CDR3 coding sequence is TGTGCCAGTAGTATAGATCGGTGGGGCGGGGAGCGAGGGGCCCAGTACTTC.

The genes are TRBV7-4 and TRBJ1-5; D not certain. CDR1 and CDR2 from the germline V gene are SGHVT and SQSDAQ. V lost 3 bases and J 0 bases, leaving 12 bases between the germline ends. The CDR3 loop spans 16 amino acids. The CDR3 nucleotides read TGTGCCAGCAGCTTTTACCCGAGTAATAGCAATCAGCCCCAGCATTTT. It translates to CASSFYPSNSNQPQHF.

The rearrangement links TRBV18 to TRBJ2-7; 7 bases are a match to TRBD1. CDR1 is KGHSH and CDR2 is LQKENI in the germline V gene. This CDR3 spans 14 amino acids. With 4 bases clipped from V and 2 bases from J, the junction kept 5 bases outside the gene matches. The CDR3 sequence: CASSRDTGAYEQYF. CDR3 bases: TGTGCCAGCTCACGAGACACAGGGGCCTACGAGCAGTACTTC.

CDR3 amino acids: CASSRMGQGRHEQYF. The CDR3 DNA reads as TGTGCCAGCAGCCGCATGGGACAGGGGCGCCACGAGCAGTACTTC. This chain links TRBV4-2 with TRBJ2-7; 10 nucleotides match TRBD1. The ends lost 4 bases at V and 5 bases at J; junction bases unmatched: 8. The CDR3 has 15 amino acids. The germline gives CDR1 LGHNA, CDR2 YNFKEQ.